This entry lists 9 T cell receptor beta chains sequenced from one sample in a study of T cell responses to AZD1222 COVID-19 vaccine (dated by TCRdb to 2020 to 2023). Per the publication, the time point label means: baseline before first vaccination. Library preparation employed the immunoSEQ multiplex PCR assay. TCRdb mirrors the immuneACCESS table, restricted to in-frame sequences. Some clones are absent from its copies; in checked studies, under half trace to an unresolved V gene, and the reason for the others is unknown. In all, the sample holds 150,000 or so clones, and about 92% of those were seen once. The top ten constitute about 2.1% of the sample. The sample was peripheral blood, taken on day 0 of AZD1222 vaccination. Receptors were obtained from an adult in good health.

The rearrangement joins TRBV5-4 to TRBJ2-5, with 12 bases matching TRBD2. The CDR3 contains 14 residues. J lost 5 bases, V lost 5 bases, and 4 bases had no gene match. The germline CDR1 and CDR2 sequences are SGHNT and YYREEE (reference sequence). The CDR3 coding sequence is TGTGCCAGCAGTACCCTAGCGGGGGGGGAGACCCAGTACTTC. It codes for CASSTLAGGETQYF.

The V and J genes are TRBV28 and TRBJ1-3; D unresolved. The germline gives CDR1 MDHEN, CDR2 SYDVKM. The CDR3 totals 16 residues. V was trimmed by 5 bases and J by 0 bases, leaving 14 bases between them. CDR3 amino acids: CASSQTHVNSGNTIYF. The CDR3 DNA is TGTGCCAGCAGTCAGACGCACGTAAACTCTGGAAACACCATATATTTT.

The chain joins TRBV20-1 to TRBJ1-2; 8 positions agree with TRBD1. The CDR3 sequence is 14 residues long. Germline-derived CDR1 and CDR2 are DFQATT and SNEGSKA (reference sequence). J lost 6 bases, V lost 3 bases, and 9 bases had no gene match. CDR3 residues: CSASDQTGVNGYTF. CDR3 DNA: TGCAGTGCTAGTGACCAGACAGGGGTAAATGGCTACACCTTC.

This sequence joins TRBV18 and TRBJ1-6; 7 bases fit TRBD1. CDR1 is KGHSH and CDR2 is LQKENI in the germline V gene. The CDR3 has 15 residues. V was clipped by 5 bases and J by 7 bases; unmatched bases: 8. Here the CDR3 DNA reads TGTGCCAGCTCAGCAGGACAGGTCATAAATTCACCCCTCCACTTT. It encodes CASSAGQVINSPLHF.

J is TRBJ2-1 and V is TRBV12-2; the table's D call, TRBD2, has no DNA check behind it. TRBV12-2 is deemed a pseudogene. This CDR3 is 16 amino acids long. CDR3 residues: CASRSRGASSYNEQFF. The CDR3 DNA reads TGTGCAAGTCGCTCGCGGGGGGCCTCCTCCTACAATGAGCAGTTCTTC.

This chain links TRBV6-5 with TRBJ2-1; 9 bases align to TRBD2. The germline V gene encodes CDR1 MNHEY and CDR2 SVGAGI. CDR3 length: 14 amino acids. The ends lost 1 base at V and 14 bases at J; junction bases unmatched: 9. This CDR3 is CASSYFRGGVIKFF. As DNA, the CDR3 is TGTGCCAGCAGTTACTTCCGCGGGGGGGTAATTAAGTTCTTC.

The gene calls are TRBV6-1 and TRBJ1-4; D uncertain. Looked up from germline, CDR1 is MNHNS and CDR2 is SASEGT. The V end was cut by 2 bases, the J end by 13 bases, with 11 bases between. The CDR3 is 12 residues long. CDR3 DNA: TGTGCCAGCAGTGAACCCGCGTCGGGACTGTTTTTT. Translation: CASSEPASGLFF.

The CDR3, as DNA: TGTGCTAGTGGTCTCGGGGGAGCCAAAAACATTCAGTACTTC. It specifies CASGLGGAKNIQYF. The chain couples TRBV12-5 to TRBJ2-4; TRBD2 might be the D (6 bases). The CDR3 consists of 14 residues. The V end lost 5 bases, the J end lost 0 bases, and 8 bases lay between the germline ends. Germline V lookup: CDR1 LGHNT, CDR2 FRNRAP.

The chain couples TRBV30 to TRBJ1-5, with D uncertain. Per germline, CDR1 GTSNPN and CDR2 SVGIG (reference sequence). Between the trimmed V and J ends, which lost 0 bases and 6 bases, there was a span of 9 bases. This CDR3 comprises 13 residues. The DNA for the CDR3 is TGTGCCTGGAGTGTAAAGGGAGGTCAGCCCCAGCATTTT. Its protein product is CAWSVKGGQPQHF.